This record concerns one T cell receptor beta chain sequence. TCRdb keeps only in-frame clones here, not all; method: immunoSEQ multiplex PCR. The top ten hold 2.8% of the sample, which has more than 70,000 clones, about four fifths seen once. This record belongs to a study of T cells in localized non-small cell lung cancer. Here the sequenced sample was peripheral blood, taken before any cancer treatment. The receptor was isolated from a man between 40 and 69 years old with stage I lung adenocarcinoma.

The CDR3: CASSLFGGRDEKLFF. The CDR3 DNA sequence: TGTGCCAGCAGCTTATTCGGGGGACGGGATGAAAAACTGTTTTTT. This chain joins TRBV7-2 and TRBJ1-4, with a tentative D call TRBD1 (5 bases). With 2 bases removed from V and 6 bases from J, the gap between germline ends came to 13 bases. The CDR3 has 15 residues. Germline V gene lookup returns CDR1 SGHTA and CDR2 FQGNSA.